This TCR beta chain was sequenced for a study of tumor-infiltrating lymphocytes in localized non-small cell lung cancer. This CDR3 spans 14 amino acids. The J segment lost 9 bases and the V segment lost 4 bases, leaving 4 bases of the junction unmatched. Germline values: CDR1 MNHNS, CDR2 SASEGT. Generated by immunoSEQ multiplex PCR, the TCRdb table keeps only in-frame clones and is missing some. The sample lists about 16,000 clones; roughly 70% were seen once. The origin of this receptor is a human donor with non-small cell lung cancer. V usage is TRBV6-1 and J usage is TRBJ2-1; 12 nucleotides match TRBD1. Sequencing input: lung tumor tissue. This CDR3 is CASSGPGQGAEQFF. In DNA, the CDR3 is TGTGCCAGCAGTGGGCCGGGACAGGGGGCTGAGCAGTTCTTC.